Sequencing of this T cell receptor beta chain was carried out in a study of radiotherapy plus CTLA-4 blockade in lung cancer. On this clone: Its target is unknown.

Only in-frame clones appear in the TCRdb table, and some are missing; sequencing was by immunoSEQ multiplex PCR. Found here are more than 60,000 clones, approximately 79% of them singletons; the top ten hold about 3%. CDR3 length equals 14 residues. The germline V gene has CDR1 GTSNPN and CDR2 SVGIG (reference sequence). V dropped 3 bases and J dropped 6 bases, with 15 bases sitting between them. Focal radiation and CTLA-4 blockade (ipilimumab) were tested in chemo-refractory metastatic non-small-cell lung cancer patients. Study-wide points: Reported findings show early blood T cell clone dynamics, with interferon-beta, best predicted response. Radiotherapy was combined with ipilimumab, and tumor-derived TCR clones then expanded in blood.

The material sequenced was peripheral blood, taken from a patient treated with radiotherapy plus ipilimumab. The origin of this receptor is a human donor with non-small cell lung cancer who had a complete response to radiotherapy plus ipilimumab. The chain uses TRBV30 and TRBJ1-5; the D gene is possibly TRBD1 (6 bases). CDR3 residues: CAWSDYRVSQPQHF. CDR3 coding DNA: TGTGCCTGGAGCGATTACAGGGTTAGTCAGCCCCAGCATTTT.